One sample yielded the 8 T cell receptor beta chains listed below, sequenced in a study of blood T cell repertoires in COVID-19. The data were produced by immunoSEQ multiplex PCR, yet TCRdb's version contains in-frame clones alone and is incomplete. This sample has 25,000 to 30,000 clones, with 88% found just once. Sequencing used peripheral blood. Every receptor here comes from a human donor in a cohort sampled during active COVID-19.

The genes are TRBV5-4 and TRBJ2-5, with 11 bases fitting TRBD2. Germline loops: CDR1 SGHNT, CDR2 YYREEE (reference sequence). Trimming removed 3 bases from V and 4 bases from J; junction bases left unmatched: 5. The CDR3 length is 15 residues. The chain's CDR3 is CASSWTLAGGETQYF. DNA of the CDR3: TGTGCCAGCAGCTGGACTCTAGCGGGGGGAGAGACCCAGTACTTC.

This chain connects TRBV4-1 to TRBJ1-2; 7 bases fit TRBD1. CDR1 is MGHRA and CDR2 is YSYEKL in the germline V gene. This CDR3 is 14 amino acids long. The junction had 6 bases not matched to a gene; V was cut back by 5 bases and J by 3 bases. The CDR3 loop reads CASSFVQGYYGYTF. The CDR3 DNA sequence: TGCGCCAGCAGCTTTGTACAGGGGTACTATGGCTACACCTTC.

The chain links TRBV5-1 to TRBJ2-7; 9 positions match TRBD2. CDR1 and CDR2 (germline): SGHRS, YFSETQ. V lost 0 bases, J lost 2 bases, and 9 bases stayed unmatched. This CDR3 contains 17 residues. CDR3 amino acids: CASSLDPPAGGTYEQYF. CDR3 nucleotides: TGCGCCAGCAGCTTGGACCCACCCGCGGGGGGGACCTACGAGCAGTACTTC.

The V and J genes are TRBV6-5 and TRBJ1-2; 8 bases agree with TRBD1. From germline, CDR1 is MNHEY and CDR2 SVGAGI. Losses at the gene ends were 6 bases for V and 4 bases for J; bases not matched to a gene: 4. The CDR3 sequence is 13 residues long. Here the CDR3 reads CASRETGAYGYTF. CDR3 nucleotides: TGTGCCAGCAGGGAGACAGGGGCCTATGGCTACACCTTC.

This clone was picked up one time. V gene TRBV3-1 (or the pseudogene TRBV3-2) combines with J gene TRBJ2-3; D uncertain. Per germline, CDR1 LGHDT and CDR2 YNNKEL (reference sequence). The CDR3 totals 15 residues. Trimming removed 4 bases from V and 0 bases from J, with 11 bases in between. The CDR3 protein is CASSPLTYSTDTQYF. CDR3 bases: TGTGCCAGCAGCCCCCTAACGTACAGCACAGATACGCAGTATTTT.

CDR3 sequence reads: CAGPNQGTYEQYF. CDR3 DNA: TGTGCCGGTCCCAACCAGGGGACCTACGAGCAGTACTTC. The J gene is TRBJ2-7, the V gene TRBV21-1; the DNA was not compared with TRBD1, the D call given in the table. TRBV21-1 is noted as a pseudogene. The length of the CDR3 is 13 residues.

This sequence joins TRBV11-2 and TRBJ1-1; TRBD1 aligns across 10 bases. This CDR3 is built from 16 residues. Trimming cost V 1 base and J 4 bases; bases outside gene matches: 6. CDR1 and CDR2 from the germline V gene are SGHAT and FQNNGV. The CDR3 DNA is TGTGCCAGCAGCTTAGTCGAGAGGACAGGGGGCACTGAAGCTTTCTTT. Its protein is CASSLVERTGGTEAFF.

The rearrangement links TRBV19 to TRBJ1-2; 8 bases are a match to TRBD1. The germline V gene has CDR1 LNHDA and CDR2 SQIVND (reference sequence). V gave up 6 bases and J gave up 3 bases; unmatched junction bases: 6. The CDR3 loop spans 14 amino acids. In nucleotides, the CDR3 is TGTGCCAGTAGATACCAACAGGGGGACTATGGCTACACCTTC. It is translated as CASRYQQGDYGYTF.